The 8 T cell receptor beta chains listed next were all sequenced from one sample in a study of CD8 T cells in ankylosing spondylitis. These receptors have no known antigen. Study observations and caveats: Made up of about eight highly homologous variants, a TCR beta motif appeared characteristic of ankylosing spondylitis blood.

One entry per CDR3 protein results from TCRdb running MiXCR on the 5' RACE reads. The sample has approximately 540,000 distinct CDR3 sequences; roughly 13% are singletons. Sequencing was carried out using blood, either unsorted or a sorted T cell fraction (not recorded which). Receptors were obtained from a male donor with ankylosing spondylitis.

This clonotype was detected a few times. The chain uses TRBV5-1 and TRBJ1-1; D may be TRBD1 (5 bases). In germline, CDR1 is SGHRS, CDR2 YFSETQ. The CDR3 is 15 residues long. V lost 6 bases, J lost 1 base, and 16 bases lay in between. The CDR3 DNA reads as TGCGCCAGCAATCTAGGAGCAGGGACGAACACTGAAGCTTTCTTT. Encoded protein: CASNLGAGTNTEAFF.

The chain combines TRBV2 with TRBJ2-7; TRBD1 agrees at 8 bases. The germline V gene encodes CDR1 SNHLY and CDR2 FYNNEI. The CDR3 extends over 14 amino acids. J was trimmed by 1 base and V by 3 bases; bases with no gene match: 2. The CDR3 DNA sequence: TGTGCCAGCAGTGACAGGACAGGGTCCTACGAGCAGTACTTC. Its protein is CASSDRTGSYEQYF.

This clonotype showed up just a few times. The chain couples TRBV11-3 to TRBJ1-1, with a weak D call TRBD1 (5 bases). Looked up from germline, CDR1 is SGHNT and CDR2 is YENEEA. This CDR3 contains 14 residues. V was trimmed by 0 bases and J by 7 bases, leaving 12 bases between them. The CDR3 nucleotides read TGTGCCAGCAGCTTAGAAGGGGCTACAAATGAAGCTTTCTTT. Encoded protein: CASSLEGATNEAFF.

This clonotype was seen only a few times. The chain couples TRBV11-3 to TRBJ1-3, with D hard to call. The CDR3 runs 13 residues. CDR1 and CDR2 from the germline V gene are SGHNT and YENEEA. The ends were cut back, 7 bases at V and 2 bases at J, with 9 bases in the middle. CDR3 DNA: TGTGCCAGCACCCTTTCCCCTGGAAACACCATATATTTT. Translation: CASTLSPGNTIYF.

This chain uses TRBV20-1 with TRBJ1-1; 9 nucleotides match TRBD1. CDR3 length: 14 residues. Germline loops: CDR1 DFQATT, CDR2 SNEGSKA (reference sequence). V was pared by 5 bases and J by 1 base, with 5 bases of the junction left unmatched. The CDR3 coding sequence is TGCAGTGCTCCTGGGACAGGGAAGAACACTGAAGCTTTCTTT. Protein sequence: CSAPGTGKNTEAFF.

This clonotype has only a few counts. V gene TRBV2 combines with J gene TRBJ2-7; 8 positions match TRBD1. There are 16 residues in the CDR3. V lost 9 bases, J lost 0 bases, and 13 bases stayed unmatched. CDR1 and CDR2 from the germline V gene are SNHLY and FYNNEI. The CDR3 region has the DNA TGTGCCAGTGGGAAGAGGGGGGACAGGAGCTCCTACGAGCAGTACGTC. Its translation: CASGKRGDRSSYEQYV.

This chain joins TRBV7-2 and TRBJ1-3; 9 bases map to TRBD1. The germline gives CDR1 SGHTA, CDR2 FQGNSA. V trimming: 6 bases; J trimming: 13 bases; junction bases outside the gene matches: 16. The CDR3 spans 15 residues. The CDR3 protein is CASRRRGQGETRIYF. In DNA form, the CDR3 reads TGTGCCAGCAGGCGGCGGGGACAGGGTGAAACACGGATATATTTT.

This clonotype was seen many times. The V gene is TRBV10-3, the J gene TRBJ2-1, with 13 bases identical to TRBD2. V shed 5 bases and J 5 bases; nucleotides not matched to a gene: 3. The CDR3 totals 15 residues. Looked up from germline, CDR1 is ENHRY and CDR2 is SYGVKD. In nucleotides, the CDR3 is TGTGCCATCAGTCAGGGACTAGCGGGAAACAATGAGCAGTTCTTC. Amino acid sequence: CAISQGLAGNNEQFF.